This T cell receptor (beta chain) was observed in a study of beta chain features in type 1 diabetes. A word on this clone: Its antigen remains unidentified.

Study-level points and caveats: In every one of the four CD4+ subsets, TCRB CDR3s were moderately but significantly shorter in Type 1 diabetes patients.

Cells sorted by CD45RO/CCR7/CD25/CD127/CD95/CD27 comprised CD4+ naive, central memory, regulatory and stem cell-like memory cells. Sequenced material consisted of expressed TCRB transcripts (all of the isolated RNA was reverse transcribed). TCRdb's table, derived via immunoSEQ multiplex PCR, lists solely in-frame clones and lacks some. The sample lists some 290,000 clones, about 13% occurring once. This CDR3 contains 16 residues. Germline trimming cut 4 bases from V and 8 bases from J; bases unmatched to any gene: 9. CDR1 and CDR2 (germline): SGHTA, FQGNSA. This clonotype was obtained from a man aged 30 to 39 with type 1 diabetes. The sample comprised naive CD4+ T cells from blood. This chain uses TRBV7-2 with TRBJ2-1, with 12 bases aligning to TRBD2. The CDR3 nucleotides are TGTGCCAGCAGCTCGGGGCTAGCGGGAGGGCCCGATGAGCAGTTCTTC. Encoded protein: CASSSGLAGGPDEQFF. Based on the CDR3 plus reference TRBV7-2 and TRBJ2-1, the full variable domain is GAGVSQSPSNKVTEKGKDVELRCDPISGHTALYWYRQSLGQGLEFLIYFQGNSAPDKSGLPSDRFSAERTGGSVSTLTIQRTQQEDSAVYLCASSSGLAGGPDEQFFGPGTRLTVL.